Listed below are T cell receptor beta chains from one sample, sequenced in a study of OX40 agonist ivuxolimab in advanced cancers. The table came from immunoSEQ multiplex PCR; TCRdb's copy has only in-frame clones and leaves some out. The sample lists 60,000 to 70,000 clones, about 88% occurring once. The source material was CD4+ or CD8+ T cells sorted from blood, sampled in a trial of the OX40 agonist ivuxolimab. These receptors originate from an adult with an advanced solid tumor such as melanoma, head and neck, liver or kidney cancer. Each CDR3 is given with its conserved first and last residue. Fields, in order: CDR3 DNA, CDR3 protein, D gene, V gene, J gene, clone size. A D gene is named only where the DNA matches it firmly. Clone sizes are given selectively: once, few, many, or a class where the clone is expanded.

CDR3 DNA: TGTGCCAGCAGTGACAGGGGACAGGGGGATGAAAAACTGTTTTTT
CDR3 protein: CASSDRGQGDEKLFF
D gene: TRBD1
V gene: TRBV6-1
J gene: TRBJ1-4
clone size: NA

CDR3 DNA: TGTGCCAGTACAGGTGCTCTAGCGGGAGGGGCGAGGTCGAATGAGCAGTTCTTC
CDR3 protein: CASTGALAGGARSNEQFF
D gene: TRBD2
V gene: TRBV10-3
J gene: TRBJ2-1
clone size: NA

CDR3 DNA: TGTGCCAGCAGTGAAAGCGGGGCTAGCACAGATACGCAGTATTTT
CDR3 protein: CASSESGASTDTQYF
D gene: TRBD2
V gene: TRBV2
J gene: TRBJ2-3
clone size: NA

CDR3 DNA: TGTGCCAGCAGTTACCTTGGGGGAGGGGGCTACAATGAGCAGTTCTTC
CDR3 protein: CASSYLGGGGYNEQFF
D gene: NA
V gene: TRBV6-5
J gene: TRBJ2-1
clone size: NA

CDR3 DNA: TGTGCCAGCAGCTTAGGGTACCAAGAGACCCAGTACTTC
CDR3 protein: CASSLGYQETQYF
D gene: NA
V gene: TRBV11-2
J gene: TRBJ2-5
clone size: NA

CDR3 DNA: TGTGCCAGTAGTCCACCGGGCCCTAAAGGAATTAATGAGCAGTTCTTC
CDR3 protein: CASSPPGPKGINEQFF
D gene: NA
V gene: TRBV19
J gene: TRBJ2-1
clone size: once

CDR3 DNA: TGCGCCAGCAGCTCCTCAGCGGGAGCGAGAGAGCAGTACTTC
CDR3 protein: CASSSSAGAREQYF
D gene: TRBD2
V gene: TRBV5-1
J gene: TRBJ2-7
clone size: NA

CDR3 DNA: TGTGCCACCAGCAGACGACCCACTTCACTAGCGGGAGTCAATGAGCAGTTCTTC
CDR3 protein: CATSRRPTSLAGVNEQFF
D gene: TRBD2
V gene: TRBV15
J gene: TRBJ2-1
clone size: NA

CDR3 DNA: TGTGCCAGCAGCCCTGGAGTGGGAGGCTACACCTTC
CDR3 protein: CASSPGVGGYTF
D gene: NA
V gene: TRBV7-2
J gene: TRBJ1-2
clone size: NA

CDR3 DNA: TGTGCCAGCAGCTTGAAGGGAGTGGGCTATGGCTACACCTTC
CDR3 protein: CASSLKGVGYGYTF
D gene: NA
V gene: TRBV5-6
J gene: TRBJ1-2
clone size: NA

CDR3 DNA: TGTGCCAGCAGCTTAGCCGGGTCCCACGAGCAGTACTTC
CDR3 protein: CASSLAGSHEQYF
D gene: NA
V gene: TRBV7-3
J gene: TRBJ2-7
clone size: NA

CDR3 DNA: TGTGCCAGCAGATTTGGTGAAAAACTGTTTTTT
CDR3 protein: CASRFGEKLFF
D gene: NA
V gene: TRBV25-1
J gene: TRBJ1-4
clone size: few

CDR3 DNA: TGTGCCAGCAGTTCCGCAGTGGGGAGCTCCTACGAGCAGTACTTC
CDR3 protein: CASSSAVGSSYEQYF
D gene: NA
V gene: TRBV28
J gene: TRBJ2-7
clone size: NA

CDR3 DNA: TGTGCCAGCTCACCAGGGGAGAACACCGGGGAGCTGTTTTTT
CDR3 protein: CASSPGENTGELFF
D gene: NA
V gene: TRBV18
J gene: TRBJ2-2
clone size: NA

CDR3 DNA: TGTGCCAGCAGCCCAGCCGTCAGGCAAGAGACCCAGTACTTC
CDR3 protein: CASSPAVRQETQYF
D gene: NA
V gene: TRBV9
J gene: TRBJ2-5
clone size: NA

CDR3 DNA: TGCAGTGCTAGTAGCGGGTTCGGACAGTTCTTC
CDR3 protein: CSASSGFGQFF
D gene: TRBD2
V gene: TRBV20-1
J gene: TRBJ2-1
clone size: NA

CDR3 DNA: TGTGCCAGCAGTTTATCGAGTAGGACAGGAAGGGCTGGCTACACCTTC
CDR3 protein: CASSLSSRTGRAGYTF
D gene: TRBD1
V gene: TRBV27
J gene: TRBJ1-2
clone size: NA

CDR3 DNA: TGTGCCAGCAGCTCGTCCAGGGTCCCCGGGGAGCTGTTTTTT
CDR3 protein: CASSSSRVPGELFF
D gene: NA
V gene: TRBV7-8
J gene: TRBJ2-2
clone size: NA

CDR3 DNA: TGTGCCAGCAGCACTAGGGACGGTGAGCAGTTCTTC
CDR3 protein: CASSTRDGEQFF
D gene: NA
V gene: TRBV9
J gene: TRBJ2-1
clone size: once

CDR3 DNA: TGTGCCAGCAGTCTTGCGACAGGGGGAACTGAAGCTTTCTTT
CDR3 protein: CASSLATGGTEAFF
D gene: TRBD1
V gene: TRBV6-1
J gene: TRBJ1-1
clone size: NA

CDR3 DNA: TGTGCCAGCAGTAAACAGGGGTCCCCCTACAATGAGCAGTTCTTC
CDR3 protein: CASSKQGSPYNEQFF
D gene: TRBD1
V gene: TRBV6-5
J gene: TRBJ2-1
clone size: NA

CDR3 DNA: TGTGCCACCAGCAGACTTGCCAATCAGCCCCAGCATTTT
CDR3 protein: CATSRLANQPQHF
D gene: NA
V gene: TRBV15
J gene: TRBJ1-5
clone size: NA

CDR3 DNA: TGTGCCAGTACGGGCAGCGAGCCCACCTACAATGAGCAGTTCTTC
CDR3 protein: CASTGSEPTYNEQFF
D gene: NA
V gene: TRBV19
J gene: TRBJ2-1
clone size: NA

CDR3 DNA: TGTGCCAGCAGCCAGGCCGGGACAGGGGGCAGTGAGCAGTTCTTC
CDR3 protein: CASSQAGTGGSEQFF
D gene: TRBD1
V gene: TRBV7-8
J gene: TRBJ2-1
clone size: NA

CDR3 DNA: TGTGCCAGTAAAAATGATCCCGTTGGATATAGCAATCAGCCCCAGCATTTT
CDR3 protein: CASKNDPVGYSNQPQHF
D gene: NA
V gene: TRBV19
J gene: TRBJ1-5
clone size: NA

CDR3 DNA: TGTGCCAGCAGTGGGGACAGAAAAAACATTCAGTACTTC
CDR3 protein: CASSGDRKNIQYF
D gene: TRBD1
V gene: TRBV2
J gene: TRBJ2-4
clone size: NA

CDR3 DNA: TGCGCCAGCAGCCCACTATCTCCTAGCACAGATACGCAGTATTTT
CDR3 protein: CASSPLSPSTDTQYF
D gene: NA
V gene: TRBV5-1
J gene: TRBJ2-3
clone size: NA

CDR3 DNA: TGTGCCAGCAGCTTAGAGGCATGGCGACAGCCGAACACCGGGGAGCTGTTTTTT
CDR3 protein: CASSLEAWRQPNTGELFF
D gene: NA
V gene: TRBV7-6
J gene: TRBJ2-2
clone size: once

CDR3 DNA: TGTGCCAGCAGCTTAGTAGCGGGAGGAGGCTACGAGCAGTACTTC
CDR3 protein: CASSLVAGGGYEQYF
D gene: TRBD2
V gene: TRBV7-2
J gene: TRBJ2-7
clone size: NA

CDR3 DNA: TGCGCCAGCAGTACCCGGGAAGCCGGAGATACGCAGTATTTT
CDR3 protein: CASSTREAGDTQYF
D gene: NA
V gene: TRBV10-2
J gene: TRBJ2-3
clone size: NA

CDR3 DNA: TGCAGCGTTTGGGGCGTCGGGGAGCTGTTTTTT
CDR3 protein: CSVWGVGELFF
D gene: NA
V gene: TRBV29-1
J gene: TRBJ2-2
clone size: NA

CDR3 DNA: TGTGCTAGTGGTTTGGATCACTACGAGCAGTACTTC
CDR3 protein: CASGLDHYEQYF
D gene: NA
V gene: TRBV12-5
J gene: TRBJ2-7
clone size: NA

CDR3 DNA: TGTGCCAGCAGTTTATCGAGTAGCCTGTATTCCTACGAGCAGTACTTC
CDR3 protein: CASSLSSSLYSYEQYF
D gene: NA
V gene: TRBV27
J gene: TRBJ2-7
clone size: NA

CDR3 DNA: TGTGCCAGCAGCCTAAGGACAGCTACCTACGAGCAGTACTTC
CDR3 protein: CASSLRTATYEQYF
D gene: NA
V gene: TRBV7-8
J gene: TRBJ2-7
clone size: NA

CDR3 DNA: TGTGCCAGCAGCTTAGCGGAATGGGGACTAGCGGGAGGGCCGTCCCACGAGCAGTACTTC
CDR3 protein: CASSLAEWGLAGGPSHEQYF
D gene: TRBD2
V gene: TRBV11-3
J gene: TRBJ2-7
clone size: NA

CDR3 DNA: TGTGCCAGCAGTTACGCGGACAGGGATGCAAACACCATATATTTT
CDR3 protein: CASSYADRDANTIYF
D gene: TRBD1
V gene: TRBV28
J gene: TRBJ1-3
clone size: NA

CDR3 DNA: TGTGCCATCAGTGAGCGAGAGACCCAGTACTTC
CDR3 protein: CAISERETQYF
D gene: NA
V gene: TRBV10-3
J gene: TRBJ2-5
clone size: NA

CDR3 DNA: TGTGCCAGCAGTGCCCACTGGAGCGGGAACTCCTACGAGCAGTACTTC
CDR3 protein: CASSAHWSGNSYEQYF
D gene: TRBD2
V gene: TRBV6-1
J gene: TRBJ2-7
clone size: NA

CDR3 DNA: TGCAGCGCCGGGACAGGGGTCGAGCAGTACTTC
CDR3 protein: CSAGTGVEQYF
D gene: TRBD1
V gene: TRBV29-1
J gene: TRBJ2-7
clone size: NA

CDR3 DNA: TGTGCCAGCAGCTTATCATTTAACAGGATTTATGGCTACACCTTC
CDR3 protein: CASSLSFNRIYGYTF
D gene: NA
V gene: TRBV7-9
J gene: TRBJ1-2
clone size: NA

CDR3 DNA: TGTGCCAGCTCACCATCGGGGCCCTACGAGCAGTACTTC
CDR3 protein: CASSPSGPYEQYF
D gene: NA
V gene: TRBV18
J gene: TRBJ2-7
clone size: NA

CDR3 DNA: TGTGCCAGCAGCCTTGCGAACACCGGGGAGCTGTTTTTT
CDR3 protein: CASSLANTGELFF
D gene: NA
V gene: TRBV27
J gene: TRBJ2-2
clone size: NA

CDR3 DNA: TGCAGCGTGAGTGGCGGGAGAACAGATACGCAGTATTTT
CDR3 protein: CSVSGGRTDTQYF
D gene: TRBD2
V gene: TRBV29-1
J gene: TRBJ2-3
clone size: NA

CDR3 DNA: TGTGCCAGCAGCTTAGGTACAGGGCGGGGAAACACCATATATTTT
CDR3 protein: CASSLGTGRGNTIYF
D gene: NA
V gene: TRBV7-2
J gene: TRBJ1-3
clone size: NA

CDR3 DNA: TGTGCCAGCAGCTTAACCCCCTGGGGCGGGAGCCCCTCCGAATACAATGAGCAGTTCTTC
CDR3 protein: CASSLTPWGGSPSEYNEQFF
D gene: TRBD2
V gene: TRBV7-3
J gene: TRBJ2-1
clone size: NA

CDR3 DNA: TGCGCCAGCAGTCGGGCGGAAGGTGAGCAGTACTTC
CDR3 protein: CASSRAEGEQYF
D gene: NA
V gene: TRBV10-1
J gene: TRBJ2-7
clone size: NA